This is a list of T cell receptor beta chains from one sample in a study of blood T cells in healthy people across ages. TCRdb redid the calling of the 5' RACE reads with MiXCR, one entry per CDR3 protein. The data contain roughly 650,000 distinct CDR3 sequences, less than 40% of them singletons. Sequencing input: blood. The source of these receptors is a woman older than 75 in good health. The CDR3 runs from the conserved cysteine through the conserved F or W. D genes are given only for firm matches. Not all rows give a size; the values are once, few, many and, for expanded clones, a class.

cdr3_aa	cdr3_nt	clone_size	v_call	d_call	j_call
CASSVGTGTNTEAFF	TGTGCCAGCAGCGTAGGGACAGGTACGAACACTGAAGCTTTCTTT	many	TRBV9	TRBD1	TRBJ1-1
CSARAGQGLQPQHF	TGCAGTGCTAGAGCGGGACAGGGGCTTCAGCCCCAGCATTTT	NA	TRBV20-1	TRBD1	TRBJ1-5
CASSQVRPGTDYNEQFF	TGCGCCAGCAGCCAAGTTAGACCCGGGACAGATTACAATGAGCAGTTCTTC	NA	TRBV4-3	TRBD1	TRBJ2-1
CASSQFQGTGTTYNEQFF	TGTGCCAGCAGCCAATTTCAGGGGACAGGCACAACCTACAATGAGCAGTTCTTC	NA	TRBV14	TRBD1	TRBJ2-1
CASAIAGGTVGEQFF	TGTGCTAGTGCAATAGCGGGGGGAACTGTTGGTGAGCAGTTCTTC	NA	TRBV12-5	TRBD2	TRBJ2-1
CSARDGGLAGGQRDTQYF	TGCAGTGCTAGAGATGGGGGGCTAGCGGGGGGGCAAAGAGATACGCAGTATTTT	NA	TRBV20-1	TRBD2	TRBJ2-3
CSAGGASVNEKLFF	TGCAGTGCTGGCGGGGCCAGCGTTAATGAAAAACTGTTTTTT	many	TRBV20-1	NA	TRBJ1-4
CASSLAPRTGVGETQYF	TGCGCCAGCAGCTTGGCCCCTCGGACAGGGGTGGGAGAGACCCAGTACTTC	many	TRBV5-1	TRBD1	TRBJ2-5
CASSLLLGVTQYF	TGTGCCAGCAGCTTACTGCTAGGGGTAACGCAGTATTTT	NA	TRBV11-2	NA	TRBJ2-3
CASSLGGQATVLYGYTF	TGTGCCAGCAGCTTGGGCGGACAGGCAACAGTACTCTATGGCTACACCTTC	many	TRBV5-5	TRBD1	TRBJ1-2
CASRTQGQGAQEQFF	TGTGCCAGCAGAACTCAGGGACAGGGGGCACAGGAGCAGTTCTTC	NA	TRBV7-2	TRBD1	TRBJ2-1
CASSLGRFATTYEQYF	TGTGCCAGCAGCTTAGGTCGGTTTGCGACCACTTACGAGCAGTACTTC	NA	TRBV7-2	NA	TRBJ2-7
CSARSTSGGPGDTQYF	TGCAGTGCTAGGTCGACTAGCGGGGGGCCGGGAGATACGCAGTATTTT	NA	TRBV20-1	TRBD2	TRBJ2-3
CASTLGDTQYF	TGCGCCAGCACCCTTGGGGATACGCAGTATTTT	NA	TRBV5-1	NA	TRBJ2-3
CSARGRGASSSYEQYF	TGCAGTGCTAGAGGGCGGGGGGCCTCGAGCTCCTACGAGCAGTACTTC	many	TRBV20-1	TRBD2	TRBJ2-7
CASSEESGLNQPQHF	TGTGCCAGCAGTGAAGAATCGGGACTCAATCAGCCCCAGCATTTT	NA	TRBV2	NA	TRBJ1-5
CASSLGTGGSSTYEQYF	TGTGCCAGCAGTTTAGGGACAGGGGGATCCTCCACCTACGAGCAGTACTTC	NA	TRBV12-3/TRBV12-4	TRBD1	TRBJ2-7
CASSGGLAGKDTQYF	TGCGCCAGCAGCGGGGGACTAGCGGGAAAGGATACGCAGTATTTT	once	TRBV5-1	TRBD2	TRBJ2-3
CASSPGSGTEAFF	TGTGCCAGCAGTCCAGGGTCGGGGACTGAAGCTTTCTTT	few	TRBV6-5	NA	TRBJ1-1
CASTLLTVSNTGELFF	TGTGCCAGCACTCTCTTGACAGTTTCGAACACCGGGGAGCTGTTTTTT	few	TRBV6-6	NA	TRBJ2-2